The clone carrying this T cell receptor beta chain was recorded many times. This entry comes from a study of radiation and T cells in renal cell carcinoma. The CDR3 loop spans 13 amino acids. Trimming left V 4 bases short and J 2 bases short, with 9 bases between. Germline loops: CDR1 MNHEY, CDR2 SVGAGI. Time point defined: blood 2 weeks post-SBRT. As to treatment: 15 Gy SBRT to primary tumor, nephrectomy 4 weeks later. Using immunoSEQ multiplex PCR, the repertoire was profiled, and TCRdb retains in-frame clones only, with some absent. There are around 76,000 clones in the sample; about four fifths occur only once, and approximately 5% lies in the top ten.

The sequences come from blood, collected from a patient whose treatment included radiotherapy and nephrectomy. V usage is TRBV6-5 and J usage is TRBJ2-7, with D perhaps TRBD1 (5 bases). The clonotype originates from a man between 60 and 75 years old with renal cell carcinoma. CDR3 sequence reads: CASSWRQTYEQYF. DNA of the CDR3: TGTGCCAGCAGTTGGCGACAGACCTACGAGCAGTACTTC.